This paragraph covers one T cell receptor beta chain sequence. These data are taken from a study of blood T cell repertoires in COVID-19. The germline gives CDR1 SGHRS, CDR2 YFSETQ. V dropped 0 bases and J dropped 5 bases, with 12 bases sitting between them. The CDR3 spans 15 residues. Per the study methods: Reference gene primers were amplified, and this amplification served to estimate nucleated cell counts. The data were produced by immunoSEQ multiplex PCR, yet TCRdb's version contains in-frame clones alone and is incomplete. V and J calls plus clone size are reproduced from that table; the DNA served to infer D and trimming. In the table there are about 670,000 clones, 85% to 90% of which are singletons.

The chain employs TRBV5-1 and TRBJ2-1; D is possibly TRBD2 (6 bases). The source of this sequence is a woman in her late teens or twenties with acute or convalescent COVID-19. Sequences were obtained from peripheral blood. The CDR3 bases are TGCGCCAGCAGCTTGGCCGCGGGAAGGAACAATGAGCAGTTCTTC. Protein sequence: CASSLAAGRNNEQFF. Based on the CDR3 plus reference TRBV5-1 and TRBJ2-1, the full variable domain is KAGVTQTPRYLIKTRGQQVTLSCSPISGHRSVSWYQQTPGQGLQFLFEYFSETQRNKGNFPGRFSGRQFSNSRSEMNVSTLELGDSALYLCASSLAAGRNNEQFFGPGTRLTVL.